Shown below are 25 T cell receptor beta chains from a single sample sequenced in a study of blood T cells in healthy people across ages. Sample-barcoded 5' priming and a J-beta primer mix drove a second PCR of 7 to 11 cycles. TCRdb recomputed calls from the 5' RACE reads with MiXCR, one row per CDR3 protein. The sample lists 1,500,000 or so distinct CDR3 sequences; under 55% were seen once. The material sequenced was blood. These receptors all stem from a woman aged 18 to 35 in good health.

This clonotype was seen only a few times. The gene calls are TRBV20-1 and TRBJ2-7; D possibly corresponds to TRBD2 (6 bases). Trimming removed 3 bases from V and 5 bases from J, with 11 bases in between. CDR1 DFQATT and CDR2 SNEGSKA come from the germline V gene (reference sequence). The CDR3 runs 12 residues. CDR3 region: CSASGSQNEQYF. The CDR3 DNA follows: TGCAGTGCTAGCGGGAGTCAAAACGAGCAGTACTTC.

This clonotype showed up just once. V and J are TRBV20-1 and TRBJ2-1, with D possibly being TRBD2 (6 bases). Trimming removed 2 bases at V and 7 bases at J, with 18 bases between. CDR3 length equals 15 residues. Germline lookup yields CDR1 DFQATT and CDR2 SNEGSKA (reference sequence). CDR3 residues: CSARTGTPFRNEQFF. As DNA, the CDR3 is TGCAGTGCTAGAACCGGGACTCCTTTTCGGAATGAGCAGTTCTTC.

CDR3 amino acids: CASSLLKTGPIEQFF. The CDR3 nucleotides are TGTGCCAGCAGTTTATTAAAAACAGGTCCTATTGAGCAGTTCTTC. The chain employs TRBV28 and TRBJ2-1, with D possibly TRBD1 on 5 matching bases. Germline V CDR1 and CDR2: MDHEN, SYDVKM. The CDR3 covers 15 residues. The V gene lost 1 base and the J gene lost 9 bases, with 16 bases spanning the gap.

The chain joins TRBV7-2 to TRBJ2-1; 8 bases fit TRBD2. Germline loops: CDR1 SGHTA, CDR2 FQGNSA. The CDR3 runs to 17 residues. With V trimmed by 2 bases and J by 1 base, 7 bases remained unmatched. The CDR3 nucleotides read TGTGCCAGCAGCTTACAGAGCGGGAGTACGTCCTACAATGAGCAGTTCTTC. Encoded protein: CASSLQSGSTSYNEQFF.

In its sample, this clonotype was seen many times. The V and J genes are TRBV9 and TRBJ2-7; D possibly corresponds to TRBD2 (5 bases). This CDR3 comprises 14 residues. Germline CDR1 and CDR2: SGDLS and YYNGEE. With 3 bases removed from V and 3 bases from J, the gap between germline ends came to 13 bases. The CDR3 DNA reads as TGTGCCAGCAGCGACGGGGTTTCCGACTACGAGCAGTACTTC. The encoded protein is CASSDGVSDYEQYF.

This clonotype turned up a few times. The V call is TRBV4-3, the J call TRBJ1-2, with 8 nucleotides matching TRBD1. Germline trimming cut 4 bases from V and 8 bases from J; bases unmatched to any gene: 9. Per germline, CDR1 LGHNA and CDR2 YSLEER. This CDR3 has 14 amino acids. CDR3 DNA sequence: TGCGCCAGCAGCCTAGACAGGGGCCGTGCAGGCTACACCTTC. Translating it yields CASSLDRGRAGYTF.

The rearrangement joins TRBV7-9 to TRBJ1-1; tentative D call: TRBD1 (6 bases). CDR1 SEHNR and CDR2 FQNEAQ come from the germline V gene (reference sequence). The CDR3 is 14 residues long. V was shortened by 5 bases and J by 1 base, with 11 bases between the two germline ends. CDR3 nucleotides: TGTGCCAGCAGCACCCACAGGGAGAACACTGAAGCTTTCTTT. This translates into CASSTHRENTEAFF.

This clonotype was seen more than once but under ten times. The gene calls are TRBV20-1 and TRBJ1-2; no reliable D call. The ends were cut back, 0 bases at V and 6 bases at J, with 11 bases in the middle. Per the germline V gene, CDR1 is DFQATT and CDR2 is SNEGSKA (reference sequence). This CDR3 is 13 amino acids long. The CDR3 spells CSARETNRDGYTF. CDR3 nucleotides: TGCAGTGCTAGAGAGACAAATCGCGATGGCTACACCTTC.

About this clonotype: Sequence at one end of the junction differs from germline and may be a read error. The V call is TRBV10-3, the J call TRBJ1-1, with D possibly being TRBD1 (5 bases). The length of the CDR3 is 14 residues. From germline, CDR1 is ENHRY and CDR2 SYGVKD. In nucleotides, the CDR3 is TGTGCCATCAGTGATGCCGGCCGGGGCACTGGAGCTTTCTTT. Its protein is CAISDAGRGTGAFF.

The rearrangement joins TRBV27 to TRBJ2-4; D perhaps matches TRBD2 (5 bases). The CDR3 has 14 amino acids. Germline CDR1 MNHEY, CDR2 SMNVEV (reference sequence). Trimming removed 6 bases from V and 15 bases from J, with 24 bases in between. As DNA, the CDR3 is TGTGCCAGCAGGTCGAAGCGGCCTACCTACGAGCGGTACTTC. Its protein product is CASRSKRPTYERYF.

This clonotype was picked up a small number of times. The rearrangement uses TRBV29-1 and TRBJ1-1; TRBD1 matches at 7 bases. CDR3 length equals 14 residues. V lost 7 bases, J lost 0 bases, and 8 bases stayed unmatched. From germline, CDR1 is SQVTM and CDR2 ANQGSEA. CDR3 coding DNA: TGCAGCGCTTCGAGGGACAGCCTGAACACTGAAGCTTTCTTT. Translation gives CSASRDSLNTEAFF.

This clonotype came up a few times. The chain has TRBV6-6 and TRBJ2-7; D unresolved. CDR1 and CDR2 (germline): MNHNY, SVGAGI (reference sequence). The CDR3 sequence is 13 residues long. Between the trimmed V and J ends, which lost 3 bases and 6 bases, there was a span of 12 bases. CDR3 protein: CASSYSSGSEQYF. In DNA, the CDR3 is TGTGCCAGCAGTTATTCTTCAGGAAGCGAGCAGTACTTC.

This clonotype showed up just a few times. Here the CDR3 DNA reads TGTGCCAGCAGCTCTACTAGCGGGAGGGACTCCTACAATGAGCAGTTCTTC. Translated, it gives CASSSTSGRDSYNEQFF. The rearrangement links TRBV7-9 to TRBJ2-1; TRBD2 matches 13 bases. Germline V CDR1 and CDR2: SEHNR, FQNEAQ (reference sequence). There are 17 residues in the CDR3. V dropped 4 bases and J dropped 0; count of bases not matched to a gene: 3.

This chain connects TRBV20-1 to TRBJ2-1; 15 nucleotides line up with TRBD2. Germline CDR1 reads DFQATT; CDR2 reads SNEGSKA (reference sequence). The J segment lost 8 bases and the V segment lost 3 bases, leaving 5 bases of the junction unmatched. The CDR3 sequence is 15 residues long. The DNA for the CDR3 is TGCAGTGCTAGGCGGACTAGCGGGAGGGCCCATGAGCAGTTCTTC. Protein product: CSARRTSGRAHEQFF.

The genes are TRBV9 and TRBJ2-5; 9 bases are a match to TRBD1. The CDR3 has 18 amino acids. Germline V lookup: CDR1 SGDLS, CDR2 YYNGEE. V was clipped by 2 bases and J by 1 base; unmatched bases: 12. CDR3 coding DNA: TGTGCCAGCAGCGTTAGACACAGGGGGCAGGGACCCCAAGAGACCCAGTACTTC. Translating gives CASSVRHRGQGPQETQYF.

Remarks on this clonotype: Mismatch with germline at one junction end may stem from a read error. The chain combines TRBV7-8 with TRBJ1-1; 7 nucleotides match TRBD1. This CDR3 has 13 residues. Germline assignment: CDR1 SGHVS and CDR2 FQNEAQ. DNA of the CDR3: TGTGCCAGCAGCTCACAGGGGTGGACTGAAGTTTTCTTT. It yields the protein CASSSQGWTEVFF.

The chain joins TRBV5-1 to TRBJ2-2; D might be TRBD2 (5 bases). Looked up from germline, CDR1 is SGHRS and CDR2 is YFSETQ. Between the trimmed V and J ends, which lost 0 bases and 4 bases, there was a span of 10 bases. This CDR3 spans 15 amino acids. The CDR3 is CASSLGSVGTGELFF. Written as DNA, the CDR3 is TGCGCCAGCAGCTTGGGTAGCGTGGGCACCGGGGAGCTGTTTTTT. The full variable domain, in which reference TRBV5-1 and TRBJ2-2 provide the parts outside the CDR3, is KAGVTQTPRYLIKTRGQQVTLSCSPISGHRSVSWYQQTPGQGLQFLFEYFSETQRNKGNFPGRFSGRQFSNSRSEMNVSTLELGDSALYLCASSLGSVGTGELFFGEGSRLTVL.

The chain has TRBV7-2 and TRBJ2-1; TRBD1 agrees at 8 bases. The V and J ends lost 3 bases and 9 bases, in that order; junction bases with no gene match: 4. The CDR3 runs 13 residues. Germline V gives CDR1 SGHTA, CDR2 FQGNSA. The CDR3 sequence is CASSLDRAGEQFF. The DNA for the CDR3 is TGTGCCAGCAGCTTGGACAGGGCGGGTGAGCAGTTCTTC.

The chain couples TRBV7-8 to TRBJ2-7; D is uncertain. This CDR3 is built from 15 residues. CDR1 is SGHVS and CDR2 is FQNEAQ in the germline V gene. V was cut by 5 bases and J by 4 bases, with 18 bases left in between. CDR3: CASSTVRQSGYEQYF. CDR3 DNA: TGTGCCAGCAGCACCGTCCGGCAATCCGGATACGAGCAGTACTTC.

The chain links TRBV28 to TRBJ1-5, with 8 bases matching TRBD1. From germline, CDR1 is MDHEN and CDR2 SYDVKM. The CDR3 consists of 14 residues. V lost 8 bases, J lost 4 bases, and 7 bases stayed unmatched. CDR3 sequence: CASGLDRANQPQHF. The CDR3 nucleotides read TGTGCCAGCGGCCTGGACAGGGCGAATCAGCCCCAGCATTTT.

In this sample, this clonotype turned up a few times. This chain uses TRBV19 with TRBJ2-1; weak D call: TRBD2 (5 bases). The germline CDR1 and CDR2 sequences are LNHDA and SQIVND (reference sequence). The ends were cut back, 3 bases at V and 3 bases at J, with 15 bases in the middle. The CDR3 extends over 16 amino acids. As DNA, the CDR3 is TGTGCCAGTAGTATGTACCCTGGCGGGCGCTACAATGAGCAGTTCTTC. It translates to CASSMYPGGRYNEQFF.

The chain joins TRBV2 to TRBJ1-4, with D tentatively TRBD1 (5 bases). The CDR3 has 14 amino acids. Germline CDR1 and CDR2: SNHLY and FYNNEI. Trimming took off 4 bases at V and 6 bases at J, with 12 bases between the two ends. The CDR3 coding sequence is TGTGCCAGCAGTGGGGACGTCCGTGATGAAAAACTGTTTTTT. The encoded protein is CASSGDVRDEKLFF.

The chain uses TRBV4-3 and TRBJ2-1; 11 bases map to TRBD2. With 4 bases clipped from V and 3 bases from J, the junction kept 8 bases outside the gene matches. The CDR3 runs 17 residues. Germline values: CDR1 LGHNA, CDR2 YSLEER. Written as DNA, the CDR3 is TGCGCCAGCAGCCGCATTAGCGGGGGGGCGGTCTACAATGAGCAGTTCTTC. Encoded protein: CASSRISGGAVYNEQFF.

The table lists this clonotype with a few counts. The rearrangement links TRBV15 to TRBJ2-4; TRBD1 aligns across 8 bases. The CDR3 length is 17 residues. Germline V lookup: CDR1 LNHNV, CDR2 YYDKDF (reference sequence). The J segment lost 0 bases and the V segment lost 0 bases, leaving 4 bases of the junction unmatched. This CDR3 is CATSRDRQGIAKNIQYF. The CDR3, as DNA: TGTGCCACCAGCAGAGATCGACAGGGGATAGCCAAAAACATTCAGTACTTC.

The rearrangement joins TRBV9 to TRBJ2-5; 11 nucleotides agree with TRBD2. The CDR3 is 16 residues long. Germline V gene lookup returns CDR1 SGDLS and CDR2 YYNGEE. Unmatched junction bases numbered 16, after V lost 4 bases and J lost 11 bases. The CDR3 DNA is TGTGCCAGCAGCTTCGTAGCGGGGGGGGCCTACAATGAGCAGTACTTC. It translates to CASSFVAGGAYNEQYF.